This T cell receptor beta chain appears in the sequencing data of a study of blood T cells in healthy people across ages. Broader study findings: Diversity of TCR beta per million T cells declined in a roughly linear way with age.

A J-beta primer mix and a sample-barcoded 5' primer were used in a second PCR of roughly 6 to 12 cycles. TCRdb passed the 5' RACE reads through MiXCR, listing each CDR3 protein once. Counted here are around 600,000 distinct CDR3 sequences, 40% to 50% occurring once; the ten biggest clones make up under 30%. V shed 8 bases and J 7 bases; nucleotides not matched to a gene: 13. CDR1 and CDR2 (germline): DFQATT, SNEGSKA (reference sequence). CDR3 length: 13 residues. Caucasian individuals from Russia who were healthy and aged 6 to 90 acted as donors. About this clonotype: The antigen remains unidentified.

The sequencing input was blood. The source is a man older than 75 in good health. V usage is TRBV20-1 and J usage is TRBJ1-2, with 7 bases fitting TRBD1. CDR3 amino acids: CSPLGQGGLGYTF. CDR3 DNA: TGCAGTCCCCTCGGGCAGGGGGGACTTGGCTACACCTTC.